This TCR beta chain was captured in a study of blood T cell repertoires in COVID-19. The protocol was immunoSEQ multiplex PCR, while the TCRdb copy is restricted to in-frame clones and leaves out a portion. The sample includes hundreds of thousands of clones, roughly 85% of them seen just once. From germline, CDR1 is SGDLS and CDR2 YYNGEE. Trimming cost V 0 bases and J 7 bases, with 11 bases left between them. The CDR3 runs to 14 residues. The specimen was peripheral blood. The chain couples TRBV9 to TRBJ1-5, with D maybe TRBD1 (5 bases). This TCR was sampled from a human donor in a cohort sampled during active COVID-19. CDR3 protein: CASSVEADSQPQHF. The CDR3 nucleotides read TGTGCCAGCAGCGTAGAGGCAGACAGCCAGCCCCAGCATTTT.